A few counts support the clone carrying this T cell receptor beta chain. This sample was taken from a study of T cell changes during pregnancy in multiple sclerosis. Libraries were prepared by immunoSEQ multiplex PCR; TCRdb keeps only in-frame clonotypes and omits some of them. The data contain more than 55,000 clones, approximately 90% of them seen just once; the ten biggest clones take up 1.3%. Germline V gene lookup returns CDR1 MNHEY and CDR2 SMNVEV (reference sequence). The CDR3 consists of 15 residues. The sequence was collected from a female donor with multiple sclerosis, enrolled in a pregnancy study. The chain uses TRBV27 and TRBJ1-5; weak D call: TRBD1 (6 bases). The input for sequencing was peripheral blood, taken in the second trimester of pregnancy. CDR3 sequence (DNA): TGTGCGGGCAGTGCACAGGGAGTTAGCAATCAGCCCCAGCATTTT. As protein: CAGSAQGVSNQPQHF.